Listed below are T cell receptor beta chains from one sample, sequenced in a study of OX40 agonist ivuxolimab in advanced cancers. TCRdb keeps only in-frame clones here, not all; method: immunoSEQ multiplex PCR. The sample has tens of thousands of clones, 82% seen once. Sequences were derived from CD4+ or CD8+ T cells sorted from blood, sampled in a trial of the OX40 agonist ivuxolimab. These receptor sequences come from an adult with an advanced solid tumor such as melanoma, head and neck, liver or kidney cancer. CDR3s include the opening cysteine and the closing phenylalanine or tryptophan. The D gene is left open where the match is weak. Not all rows give a size; the values are once, few, many and, for expanded clones, a class.

clone size,V gene,D gene,J gene,CDR3 DNA,CDR3 protein
NA,TRBV19,NA,TRBJ2-5,TGTGCCAGTAGTATTGGGGCGGGGAGTGATAAGACCCAGTACTTC,CASSIGAGSDKTQYF
few,TRBV6-6,NA,TRBJ1-5,TGTGCCAGCAGTGTCACAGGGAGCAATCAGCCCCAGCATTTT,CASSVTGSNQPQHF
NA,TRBV18,NA,TRBJ1-3,TGTGCCAGCTCACCACCTGTGGTCTCACCGGGGGCTGCTGGAAACACCATATATTTT,CASSPPVVSPGAAGNTIYF
few,TRBV25-1,NA,TRBJ2-7,TGTGCCAGCAGTGAAATCCACGAGCAGTACTTC,CASSEIHEQYF
NA,TRBV18,TRBD1,TRBJ1-3,TGTGCCAGCTCACCCTCGTCAGGGGGTCCCTCTGGAAACACCATATATTTT,CASSPSSGGPSGNTIYF
NA,TRBV7-2,TRBD2,TRBJ2-3,TGTGCCAGCAGCTTAGCGACTAGCGGGCGCACAGATACGCAGTATTTT,CASSLATSGRTDTQYF
once,TRBV5-5,NA,TRBJ1-5,TGTGCCAGCAGTTGGGTGGCGAATCAGCCCCAGCATTTT,CASSWVANQPQHF
few,TRBV7-9,NA,TRBJ2-1,TGTGCCAGCAGCCAAGGGTGGGGAGAGGCAAATGAGCAGTTCTTC,CASSQGWGEANEQFF
NA,TRBV28,NA,TRBJ2-5,TGTGCCAGCAGTGGCCGATGGGGGGTGAGGGAGACCCAGTACTTC,CASSGRWGVRETQYF
NA,TRBV7-8,NA,TRBJ1-5,TGTGCCAGCAGCTTAGCGAGGGTGGATCAGCCCCAGCATTTT,CASSLARVDQPQHF
NA,TRBV6-1,TRBD2,TRBJ2-2,TGTGCCAGCAGACCCCCGGGAGGTGGGACCGGGGAGCTGTTTTTT,CASRPPGGGTGELFF
few,TRBV12-5,NA,TRBJ1-1,TGTGCTAGTGGTTTGGGCACTGAAGCTTTCTTT,CASGLGTEAFF
NA,TRBV5-1,NA,TRBJ2-1,TGCGCCAGCAGCCCACGCTACAATGAGCAGTTCTTC,CASSPRYNEQFF
NA,TRBV7-8,TRBD1,TRBJ2-1,TGTGCCAGCACCAGAGGAGCCGGACCAGGGGGTGAGCAGTTCTTC,CASTRGAGPGGEQFF
NA,TRBV4-2,NA,TRBJ1-1,TGTGCCAGCAGCGTAGACATGGGGAACACTGAAGCTTTCTTT,CASSVDMGNTEAFF
NA,TRBV7-6,NA,TRBJ1-3,TGTGCCAGCAGCTTAGACGCGCCTCGAATCAGCTCCCGCTCTGGAAACACCATATATTTT,CASSLDAPRISSRSGNTIYF
once,TRBV6-5,NA,TRBJ2-2,TGTGCCAGCAGCTCTTCGAACACCGGGGAGCTGTTTTTT,CASSSSNTGELFF
NA,TRBV7-9,NA,TRBJ2-1,TGTGCCAGCAGCTTAGTCGAGGGGCGAAATGAGCAGTTCTTC,CASSLVEGRNEQFF
NA,TRBV5-1,TRBD2,TRBJ2-6,TGCGCCAGCAGGTCGCCAGCGGGGGGCCTGACTTTC,CASRSPAGGLTF
NA,TRBV7-3,TRBD1,TRBJ1-1,TGTGCCAGCGGGACAGGGGTTGAAGCTTTCTTT,CASGTGVEAFF
NA,TRBV11-2,NA,TRBJ2-7,TGTGCCAGCAGCTTAGACCTCAGGGAGCTCTACTACGAGCAGTACTTC,CASSLDLRELYYEQYF
NA,TRBV7-6,TRBD2,TRBJ2-5,TGTGCCAGCAGCACCTGGGGACTAGCGGGGGAGGAGACCCAGTACTTC,CASSTWGLAGEETQYF
NA,TRBV27,TRBD2,TRBJ2-5,TGTGCCAGCAGTTTATACGGCGCTACTAGCGCCCAGTACTTC,CASSLYGATSAQYF
NA,TRBV19,TRBD2,TRBJ2-1,TGTGCCAGTACCACGACTAGCGGGCCTTACAATGAGCAGTTCTTC,CASTTTSGPYNEQFF
once,TRBV2,TRBD1,TRBJ2-5,TGTGCCAGCGGGAAGGACAGGGGGGAGACCCAGTACTTC,CASGKDRGETQYF
NA,TRBV5-6,NA,TRBJ1-1,TGTGCCAGCAGCTTATACAGGGTCTCTGAAGCTTTCTTT,CASSLYRVSEAFF
NA,TRBV9,TRBD2,TRBJ2-7,TGTGCCAGCAGCAGGGGACTAGGATTCTCCTACGAGCAGTACTTC,CASSRGLGFSYEQYF
NA,TRBV6-5,NA,TRBJ2-2,TGTGCCAGCAGTTATGTTTTCCCCGGCCCCTTCGGGGAGCTGTTTTTT,CASSYVFPGPFGELFF
NA,TRBV5-1,NA,TRBJ1-3,TGCGCCAGCAGCTTGTCCATCTCTGGAAACACCATATATTTT,CASSLSISGNTIYF
NA,TRBV5-1,TRBD1,TRBJ1-2,TGCGCCAGCAGCCCCAACGGAGAAAGGACAGGGGCATTC,CASSPNGERTGAF
NA,TRBV5-1,TRBD1,TRBJ1-4,TGCGCCAGCAGCGCCGGGACAGGGAGGCTTGAAAAACTGTTTTTT,CASSAGTGRLEKLFF
NA,TRBV4-3,NA,TRBJ2-7,TGCGCCAGCAGCCAAGACGGTCTGGGTTCCTACGAGCAGTACTTC,CASSQDGLGSYEQYF
once,TRBV2,NA,TRBJ2-7,TGTGCCAGCAGTGAAGGTGGCCACGGTGCTTCCTACGAGCAGTACTTC,CASSEGGHGASYEQYF
NA,TRBV7-6,NA,TRBJ2-1,TGTGCCAGCAGCCCATCTTACCCAAATGAGCAGTTCTTC,CASSPSYPNEQFF
NA,TRBV2,TRBD1,TRBJ2-2,TGTGCCAGCAGCAAGGACAGGGGGCGACGTACGAACACCGGGGAGCTGTTTTTT,CASSKDRGRRTNTGELFF
NA,TRBV2,TRBD1,TRBJ2-7,TGTGCCAGCAGTGGGGACAGGGGTTACGAGCAGTACTTC,CASSGDRGYEQYF
NA,TRBV5-8,NA,TRBJ1-2,TGTGCCAGCAGCTTCGGACCCAACTATGGCTACACCTTC,CASSFGPNYGYTF
few,TRBV10-1,TRBD1,TRBJ2-1,TGCGCCAGCAGTGAACGGCGAGGGGGCGGTGAGCAGTTCTTC,CASSERRGGGEQFF
NA,TRBV11-2,NA,TRBJ1-1,TGTGCCAGCAGCTTCTCCCTCATAACAGCGACTGCTGCTTTCTTT,CASSFSLITATAAFF
NA,TRBV14,NA,TRBJ2-5,TGTGCCAGCAGCCAAGAGCAACACTCCCGGGAGACCCAGTACTTC,CASSQEQHSRETQYF
NA,TRBV7-6,NA,TRBJ2-5,TGTGCCAGCAGCCCCGGGGCGGGGGCAGAGACCCAGTACTTC,CASSPGAGAETQYF
NA,TRBV28,NA,TRBJ2-1,TGTGCCAGCAGTTTATGGACCCACAATGAGCAGTTCTTC,CASSLWTHNEQFF
NA,TRBV6-5,NA,TRBJ1-4,TGTGCCAGCAGTTACGACGGTAGAGATGAAAAACTGTTTTTT,CASSYDGRDEKLFF
NA,TRBV11-2,TRBD1,TRBJ1-2,TGTGCCAGCAGAACCCACAGGGGTTTAGTCTATGGCTACACCTTC,CASRTHRGLVYGYTF
NA,TRBV9,TRBD1,TRBJ1-5,TGTGCCAGCAGCTCAGGGGGGGGTAGCAATCAGCCCCAGCATTTT,CASSSGGGSNQPQHF
NA,TRBV18,NA,TRBJ1-2,TGTGCCAGCTCACCACGCGACAGTAACTATGGCTACACCTTC,CASSPRDSNYGYTF
NA,TRBV7-2,NA,TRBJ2-3,TGTGCCAGCACCAGGGACCCGGGGGATCTCACAGATACGCAGTATTTT,CASTRDPGDLTDTQYF
NA,TRBV6-6,TRBD1,TRBJ2-2,TGTGCCAGCAGGTACGGACAGGGAAGAAGGACCGGGGAGCTGTTTTTT,CASRYGQGRRTGELFF
NA,TRBV27,NA,TRBJ2-1,TGTGCCAGCAGTCTCCAGGAGCCCCCGTACAATGAGCAGTTCTTC,CASSLQEPPYNEQFF
NA,TRBV4-1,NA,TRBJ1-4,TGCGCCAGCAGCCAAGCATGGCCAACTAATGAAAAACTGTTTTTT,CASSQAWPTNEKLFF
NA,TRBV4-2,NA,TRBJ2-1,TGTGCCAGCAGCCAAGAAGCAGGGGCTAGCGGCGGCAATGAGCAGTTCTTC,CASSQEAGASGGNEQFF